This T cell receptor beta chain was recovered during a study of blood T cell repertoires in COVID-19. Background on the study: From T cells, B-cell-depleted T cells, or PBMCs came the material, which was cDNA or gDNA.

V dropped 3 bases and J dropped 0; count of bases not matched to a gene: 5. Germline-derived CDR1 and CDR2 are ENHRY and SYGVKD. The CDR3 covers 15 residues. Per the study methods: Estimates of nucleated cell counts were drawn from the amplification of reference gene primers. Sequencing used immunoSEQ multiplex PCR; TCRdb keeps in-frame clones, though not all of them. For V, J and clone size, that table is used; D and trimming come from the DNA. Among about 160,000 clones listed, 85% were seen once. This chain connects TRBV10-3 to TRBJ2-7; 7 bases agree with TRBD2. Sequencing input: peripheral blood. This TCR derives from a man aged 40-55 years with acute or convalescent COVID-19. CDR3 sequence (DNA): TGTGCCATCAGTGACCCCTGGGGGGGCTCCTACGAGCAGTACTTC. This translates into CAISDPWGGSYEQYF.